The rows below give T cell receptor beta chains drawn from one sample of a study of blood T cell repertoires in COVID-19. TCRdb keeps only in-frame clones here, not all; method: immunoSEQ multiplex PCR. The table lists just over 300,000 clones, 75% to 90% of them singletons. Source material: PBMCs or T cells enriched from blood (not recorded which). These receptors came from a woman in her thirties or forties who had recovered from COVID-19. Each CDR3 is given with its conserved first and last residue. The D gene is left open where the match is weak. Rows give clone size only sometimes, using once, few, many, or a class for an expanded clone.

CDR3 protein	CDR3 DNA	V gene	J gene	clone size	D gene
CASRYSYEQYF	TGTGCCAGCAGATACAGCTACGAGCAGTACTTC	TRBV12-3/TRBV12-4	TRBJ2-7	.	.
CASRPAAGEAFF	TGTGCCAGCAGACCAGCAGCAGGGGAGGCTTTCTTT	TRBV28	TRBJ1-1	.	.
CAWSVQLDNEQFF	TGTGCCTGGAGTGTACAGCTTGACAATGAGCAGTTCTTC	TRBV30	TRBJ2-1	.	.
CASRTSRDSNYNEQFF	TGTGCCAGCAGGACGAGCCGGGACTCTAACTACAATGAGCAGTTCTTC	TRBV28	TRBJ2-1	.	.
CASSGDSEQFF	TGTGCCAGCAGTGGGGACTCTGAGCAGTTCTTC	TRBV2	TRBJ2-1	.	.
CASSLSGSVQYTEAFF	TGTGCCAGTAGTCTCTCGGGGTCGGTGCAATACACTGAAGCTTTCTTT	TRBV19	TRBJ1-1	.	.
CASSPPSGQPNTEAFF	TGTGCCAGCAGCCCACCCTCGGGACAGCCGAACACTGAAGCTTTCTTT	TRBV7-8	TRBJ1-1	.	TRBD1
CASSPGGWNVYEQYF	TGTGCTAGCAGCCCGGGAGGGTGGAACGTTTACGAGCAGTACTTC	TRBV7-7	TRBJ2-7	.	TRBD2
CATSGGGTGPTPTQYF	TGTGCCACCAGTGGAGGAGGGACAGGACCCACGCCGACCCAGTACTTC	TRBV24-1	TRBJ2-5	.	TRBD1
CASSLNQGALGNTIYF	TGTGCCAGCTCACTCAACCAGGGGGCTCTTGGAAACACCATATATTTT	TRBV18	TRBJ1-3	.	TRBD1
CATSSGIGYNEQFF	TGTGCCACCAGCAGCGGGATTGGCTACAATGAGCAGTTCTTC	TRBV15	TRBJ2-1	.	.
CASSVEGTSGKGEQFF	TGTGCCAGCAGCGTAGAGGGTACTAGCGGTAAAGGGGAGCAGTTCTTC	TRBV9	TRBJ2-1	.	TRBD2
CASRETGDYGYTF	TGTGCCAGCAGAGAGACAGGGGACTATGGCTACACCTTC	TRBV28	TRBJ1-2	.	TRBD1
CASSPATGSGNTIYF	TGTGCCAGCAGCCCAGCAACCGGGAGCGGAAACACCATATATTTT	TRBV5-4	TRBJ1-3	.	.
CASSSSGRIMGRYEQFF	TGTGCCAGCTCAAGTAGCGGGAGAATTATGGGTCGGTATGAGCAGTTCTTC	TRBV18	TRBJ2-1	.	TRBD2
CASSLAGLEETQYF	TGTGCCAGCAGTTTGGCGGGGCTAGAAGAGACCCAGTACTTC	TRBV28	TRBJ2-5	.	.
CASSQVLAGGDSYEQYF	TGCGCCAGCAGCCAAGTGCTAGCGGGGGGCGATTCCTACGAGCAGTACTTC	TRBV4-3	TRBJ2-7	.	TRBD2
CASTPPRAGGSPLHF	TGTGCCAGCACTCCACCTCGAGCTGGAGGTTCACCCCTCCACTTT	TRBV6-5	TRBJ1-6	.	.
CASSPTGGTGELFF	TGTGCCAGCAGCCCGACAGGAGGCACCGGGGAGCTGTTTTTT	TRBV7-3	TRBJ2-2	once	.
CASSQLTANEKLFF	TGCGCCAGCAGCCAACTGACAGCAAATGAAAAACTGTTTTTT	TRBV4-1	TRBJ1-4	.	.
CASTDGSSYNSPLHF	TGTGCCAGCACCGACGGGAGCTCCTATAATTCACCCCTCCACTTT	TRBV7-9	TRBJ1-6	once	.
CASSPSGLAGGPGQYF	TGTGCCAGCTCACCCTCCGGACTAGCGGGGGGGCCTGGGCAGTACTTC	TRBV18	TRBJ2-7	once	TRBD2
CASSYSSGPQQRDGTEQYF	TGTGCCAGCAGTTACTCGTCAGGGCCCCAACAGCGGGACGGCACCGAGCAGTACTTC	TRBV6-2/TRBV6-3	TRBJ2-7	.	TRBD2
CAISDRGMDTEAFF	TGTGCCATCAGTGATCGGGGGATGGACACTGAAGCTTTCTTT	TRBV10-3	TRBJ1-1	.	.